This TCR beta chain is from a study of blood T cells in healthy people across ages. PBMCs, at least 7 million per sample, were isolated. Primers used in a second PCR of roughly 6 to 12 cycles were a sample-barcoded 5' primer and a J-beta primer mix. TCRdb re-called the 5' RACE reads with MiXCR, one entry per CDR3 protein. This sample has about 570,000 distinct CDR3 sequences, with around 27% found just once. CDR3 length: 17 residues. Germline trimming cut 4 bases from V and 1 base from J; bases unmatched to any gene: 6. From germline, CDR1 is MNHNS and CDR2 SASEGT. The sample also formed part of further work on T cells of mothers and their children. Per that study: The donor cohort consisted of three healthy Caucasian mothers and their six children. Reads recorded for TCR beta CDR3 numbered over 8 million per mother and approximately 2.9 million per child.

The source material was blood. The receptor was derived from a boy aged 2 to 10 in good health. The chain employs TRBV6-1 and TRBJ2-6; 8 nucleotides agree with TRBD2. CDR3 bases: TGTGCCAGCAGTGGGACTAGCAGGACTTCTGGGGCCAACGTCCTGACTTTC. Its translation is CASSGTSRTSGANVLTF.